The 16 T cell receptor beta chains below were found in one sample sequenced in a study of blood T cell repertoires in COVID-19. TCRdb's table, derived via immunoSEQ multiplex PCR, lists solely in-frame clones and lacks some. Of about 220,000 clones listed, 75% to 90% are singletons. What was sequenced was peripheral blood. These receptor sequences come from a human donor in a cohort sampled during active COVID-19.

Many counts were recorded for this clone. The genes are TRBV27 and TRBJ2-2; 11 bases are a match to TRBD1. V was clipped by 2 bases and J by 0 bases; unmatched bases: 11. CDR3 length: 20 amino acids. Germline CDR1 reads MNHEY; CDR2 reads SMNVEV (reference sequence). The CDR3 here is CASSLEWTGGFSANTGELFF. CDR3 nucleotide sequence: TGTGCCAGCAGTTTAGAGTGGACAGGGGGCTTTAGCGCGAACACCGGGGAGCTGTTTTTT.

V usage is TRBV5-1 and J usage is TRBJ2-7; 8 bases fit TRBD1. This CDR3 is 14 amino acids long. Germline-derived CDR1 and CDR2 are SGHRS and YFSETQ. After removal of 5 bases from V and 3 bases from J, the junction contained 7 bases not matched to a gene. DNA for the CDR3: TGCGCCAGCAGATATGGGACAGGCTACTACGAGCAGTACTTC. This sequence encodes CASRYGTGYYEQYF.

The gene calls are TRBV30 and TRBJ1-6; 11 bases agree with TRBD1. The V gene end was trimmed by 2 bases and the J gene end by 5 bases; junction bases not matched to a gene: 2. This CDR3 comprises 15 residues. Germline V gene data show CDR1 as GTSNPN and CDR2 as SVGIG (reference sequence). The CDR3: CAWSMGQGDNSPLHF. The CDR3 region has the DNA TGTGCCTGGAGTATGGGACAGGGGGATAATTCACCCCTCCACTTT. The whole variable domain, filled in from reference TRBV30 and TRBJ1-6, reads SQTIHQWPATLVQPVGSPLSLECTVEGTSNPNLYWYRQAAGRGLQLLFYSVGIGQISSEVPQNLSASRPQDRQFILSSKKLLLSDSGFYLCAWSMGQGDNSPLHFGNGTRLTVT.

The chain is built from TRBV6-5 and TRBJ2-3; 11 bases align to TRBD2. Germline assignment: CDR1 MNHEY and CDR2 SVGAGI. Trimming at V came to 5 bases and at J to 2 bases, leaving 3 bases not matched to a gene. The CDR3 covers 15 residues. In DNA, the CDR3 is TGTGCCAGCAGTCGGACTAGCGGGTTCACAGATACGCAGTATTTT. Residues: CASSRTSGFTDTQYF.

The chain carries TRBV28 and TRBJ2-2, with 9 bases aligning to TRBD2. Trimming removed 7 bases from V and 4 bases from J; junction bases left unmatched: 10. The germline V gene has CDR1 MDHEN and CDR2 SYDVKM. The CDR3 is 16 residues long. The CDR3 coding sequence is TGTGCCAGCACCCTCGGCGGGAGGGTGAGCACCGGGGAGCTGTTTTTT. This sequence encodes CASTLGGRVSTGELFF.

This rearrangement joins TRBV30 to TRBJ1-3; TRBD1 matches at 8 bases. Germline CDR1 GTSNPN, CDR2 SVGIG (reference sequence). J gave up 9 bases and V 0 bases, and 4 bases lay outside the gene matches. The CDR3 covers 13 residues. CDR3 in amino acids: CAWSVTGEATIYF. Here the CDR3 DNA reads TGTGCCTGGAGTGTGACAGGGGAAGCCACCATATATTTT.

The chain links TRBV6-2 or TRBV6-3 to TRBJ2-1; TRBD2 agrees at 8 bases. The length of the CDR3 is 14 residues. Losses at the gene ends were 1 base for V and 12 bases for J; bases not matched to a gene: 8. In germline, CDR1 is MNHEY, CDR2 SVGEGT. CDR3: CASSYFPGTSPQFF. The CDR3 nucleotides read TGTGCCAGCAGTTACTTCCCCGGGACTAGTCCGCAGTTCTTC.

The CDR3 coding sequence is TGTGCCAGCAGTCCCCGGGGCGGGAGAGGCTACAATGAGCAGTTCTTC. Its protein is CASSPRGGRGYNEQFF. This chain links TRBV27 with TRBJ2-1; 7 bases agree with TRBD2. The trim removed 5 bases at V and 3 bases at J, leaving 10 bases unmatched. The CDR3 totals 16 residues. The germline V gene has CDR1 MNHEY and CDR2 SMNVEV (reference sequence).

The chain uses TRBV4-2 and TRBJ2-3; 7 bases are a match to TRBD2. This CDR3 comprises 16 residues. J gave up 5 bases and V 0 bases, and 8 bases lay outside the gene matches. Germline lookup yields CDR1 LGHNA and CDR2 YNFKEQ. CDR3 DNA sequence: TGTGCCAGCAGCCAAGATTGGCGGGAGCGGGTAGATACGCAGTATTTT. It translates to CASSQDWRERVDTQYF.

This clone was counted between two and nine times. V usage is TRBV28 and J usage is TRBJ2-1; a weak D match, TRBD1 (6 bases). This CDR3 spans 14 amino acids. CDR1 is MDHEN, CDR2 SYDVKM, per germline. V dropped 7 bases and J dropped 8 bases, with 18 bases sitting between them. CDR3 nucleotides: TGTGCCAGCAAAAAACAGGGTATGCGCGATGAGCAGTTCTTC. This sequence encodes CASKKQGMRDEQFF.

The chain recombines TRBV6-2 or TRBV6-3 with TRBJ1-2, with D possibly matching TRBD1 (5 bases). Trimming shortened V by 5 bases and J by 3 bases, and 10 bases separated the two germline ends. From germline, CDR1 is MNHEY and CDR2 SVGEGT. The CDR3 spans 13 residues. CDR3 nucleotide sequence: TGTGCCAGCAGTGAGGGGAGGCACTATGGCTACACCTTC. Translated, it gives CASSEGRHYGYTF.

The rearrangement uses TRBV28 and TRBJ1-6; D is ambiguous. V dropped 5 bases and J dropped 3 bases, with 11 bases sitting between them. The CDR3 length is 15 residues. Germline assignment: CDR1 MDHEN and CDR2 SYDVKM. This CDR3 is CASSPPGSYNSPLHF. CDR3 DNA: TGTGCCAGCAGTCCCCCCGGGAGCTATAATTCACCCCTCCACTTT.

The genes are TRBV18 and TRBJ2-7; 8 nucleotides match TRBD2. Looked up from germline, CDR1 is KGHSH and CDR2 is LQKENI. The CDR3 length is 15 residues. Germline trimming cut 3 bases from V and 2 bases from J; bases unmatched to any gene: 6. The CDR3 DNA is TGTGCCAGCTCACCTAACAGCGGGAGCGCCTACGAGCAGTACTTC. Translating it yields CASSPNSGSAYEQYF.

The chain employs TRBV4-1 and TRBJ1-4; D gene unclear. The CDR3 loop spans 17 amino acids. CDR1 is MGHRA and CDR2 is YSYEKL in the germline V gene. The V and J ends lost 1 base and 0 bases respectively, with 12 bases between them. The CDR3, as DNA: TGCGCCAGCAGCCAAGCGGGGAGAAGGCCAACTAATGAAAAACTGTTTTTT. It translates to CASSQAGRRPTNEKLFF.

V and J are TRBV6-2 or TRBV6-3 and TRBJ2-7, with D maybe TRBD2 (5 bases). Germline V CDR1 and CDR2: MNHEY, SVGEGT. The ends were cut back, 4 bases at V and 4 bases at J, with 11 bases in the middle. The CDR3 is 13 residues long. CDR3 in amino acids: CASSWPGRYEQYF. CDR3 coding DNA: TGTGCCAGCAGTTGGCCGGGAAGGTACGAGCAGTACTTC.

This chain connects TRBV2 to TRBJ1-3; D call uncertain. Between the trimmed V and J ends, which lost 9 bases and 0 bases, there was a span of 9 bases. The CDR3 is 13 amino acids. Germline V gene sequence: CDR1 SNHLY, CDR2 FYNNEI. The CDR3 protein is CASRKRSGNTIYF. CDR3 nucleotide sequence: TGTGCCAGTAGAAAGCGCTCTGGAAACACCATATATTTT. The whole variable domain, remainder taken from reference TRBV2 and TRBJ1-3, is EPEVTQTPSHQVTQMGQEVILRCVPISNHLYFYWYRQILGQKVEFLVSFYNNEISEKSEIFDDQFSVERPDGSNFTLKIRSTKLEDSAMYFCASRKRSGNTIYFGEGSWLTVV.